The T cell receptor (beta chain) described here comes from a study of blood T cell repertoires in COVID-19. At the level of the study: T cells, B-cell-depleted T cells, or PBMCs provided the cDNA or gDNA that served as material.

Source study methods: The assay estimated nucleated cells by amplifying reference gene primers. Generated by immunoSEQ multiplex PCR, the TCRdb table keeps only in-frame clones and is missing some. V and J calls and clone size are those listed in that table; D and trimming were worked out from the DNA. The table lists 110,000 or so clones, roughly 84% of them singletons. Unmatched junction bases numbered 10, after V lost 8 bases and J lost 6 bases. Per the germline V gene, CDR1 is MNHEY and CDR2 is SVGAGI. CDR3 length equals 14 residues. The chain links TRBV6-5 to TRBJ2-1; 7 bases are shared with TRBD2. The sequence derives from a man between 60 and 75 years old with acute or convalescent COVID-19. The sequenced material came from peripheral blood. Written as DNA, the CDR3 is TGTGCCAGCGCAGTTGCGGGAGTAGCCAATGAGCAGTTCTTC. Translated: CASAVAGVANEQFF.